This TCR beta chain stems from a study of regulatory T cells in long-lasting Graves disease. This clonotype was observed a handful of times. The antigen remains unidentified. Germline V gene sequence: CDR1 SGHDT, CDR2 YYEEEE. The CDR3 has 11 amino acids. V gave up 4 bases and J gave up 5 bases, with 7 bases separating them. Investigators prepared the TCR beta libraries by applying iRepertoire HTBI primers and Arm-PCR of CDR3 regions. TCRdb ran MiXCR on the multiplex PCR reads and lists one entry per CDR3 protein. Altogether approximately 350,000 distinct CDR3 sequences are present, about an eighth being singletons, with the ten largest covering under 20%. Described time point: newly diagnosed GD, antithyroid drugs for less than 3 months. RNA extracted from PBMCs served as the sequencing template. Broader study findings: Preferential use of TRBV28, TRBJ1-2 and TRBJ2-5 was seen in persistent disease. The analysis examined peripheral blood only and excluded thyroid tissue.

The sample was also reused in another study, on T cells in Graves' hyperthyroidism and ophthalmopathy.

The sequence was obtained from a woman under 30 with Graves disease. The V gene is TRBV5-6, the J gene TRBJ2-7; D remains ambiguous. The starting material was peripheral blood mononuclear cells (PBMCs), obtained at new diagnosis, from a patient treated with antithyroid drugs. CDR3 sequence: CASSNPHEQYF. In DNA, the CDR3 is TGTGCCAGCAGCAATCCGCACGAGCAGTACTTC.